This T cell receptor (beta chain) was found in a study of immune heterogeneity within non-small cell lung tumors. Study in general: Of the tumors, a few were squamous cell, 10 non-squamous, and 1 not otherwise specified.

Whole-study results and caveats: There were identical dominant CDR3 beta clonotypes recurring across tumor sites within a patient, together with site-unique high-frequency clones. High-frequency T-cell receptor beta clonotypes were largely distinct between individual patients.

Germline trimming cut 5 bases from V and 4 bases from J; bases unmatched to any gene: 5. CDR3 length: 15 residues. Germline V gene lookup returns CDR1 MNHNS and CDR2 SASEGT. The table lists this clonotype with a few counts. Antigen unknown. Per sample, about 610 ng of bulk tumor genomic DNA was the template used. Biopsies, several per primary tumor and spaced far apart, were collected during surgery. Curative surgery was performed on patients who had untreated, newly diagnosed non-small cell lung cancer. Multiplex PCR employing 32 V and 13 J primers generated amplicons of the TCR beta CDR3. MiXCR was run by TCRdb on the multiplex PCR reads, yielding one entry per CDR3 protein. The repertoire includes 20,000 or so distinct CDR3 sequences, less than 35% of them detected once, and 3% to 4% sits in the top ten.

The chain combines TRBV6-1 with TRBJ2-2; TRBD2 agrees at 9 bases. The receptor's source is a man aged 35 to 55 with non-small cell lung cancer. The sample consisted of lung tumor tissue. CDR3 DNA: TGTGCCAGCAGTATCTTAGCGGGAGTCACCGGGGAGCTGTTTTTT. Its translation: CASSILAGVTGELFF.